This T cell receptor beta chain was identified during a study of T cell responses to AZD1222 COVID-19 vaccine. Study in general: Recipients boosted at about 4 weeks or about 12 weeks are pooled. Study outcomes and limitations: Spike-spanning, vaccine-associated CD4 TCRs were dominant at 160-218 and 743-854. Reportedly, nearly half of unique spike TCRs recognized epitopes outside B.1.351/B.1.1.7 mutations.

TCRdb's copy holds only in-frame clones and misses some; the assay was immunoSEQ multiplex PCR. Among more than 60,000 clones listed, roughly 87% were seen once. For this clone: Antigen: not known.

The source is an adult in good health. This material consisted of peripheral blood, taken on day 0 of AZD1222 vaccination.

The CDR3 here is CASSLSALASEQYF. CDR3 nucleotide sequence: TGCGCCAGCAGCCTTTCGGCGCTAGCTAGCGAGCAGTACTTC. This chain connects TRBV5-1 to TRBJ2-7, with D possibly being TRBD2 (5 bases). Trimming stripped 4 bases from V and 6 bases from J, with 17 bases between. The CDR3 loop spans 14 amino acids. Germline V CDR1 and CDR2: SGHRS, YFSETQ. Full variable domain (missing parts from reference TRBV5-1 and TRBJ2-7): KAGVTQTPRYLIKTRGQQVTLSCSPISGHRSVSWYQQTPGQGLQFLFEYFSETQRNKGNFPGRFSGRQFSNSRSEMNVSTLELGDSALYLCASSLSALASEQYFGPGTRLTVT.